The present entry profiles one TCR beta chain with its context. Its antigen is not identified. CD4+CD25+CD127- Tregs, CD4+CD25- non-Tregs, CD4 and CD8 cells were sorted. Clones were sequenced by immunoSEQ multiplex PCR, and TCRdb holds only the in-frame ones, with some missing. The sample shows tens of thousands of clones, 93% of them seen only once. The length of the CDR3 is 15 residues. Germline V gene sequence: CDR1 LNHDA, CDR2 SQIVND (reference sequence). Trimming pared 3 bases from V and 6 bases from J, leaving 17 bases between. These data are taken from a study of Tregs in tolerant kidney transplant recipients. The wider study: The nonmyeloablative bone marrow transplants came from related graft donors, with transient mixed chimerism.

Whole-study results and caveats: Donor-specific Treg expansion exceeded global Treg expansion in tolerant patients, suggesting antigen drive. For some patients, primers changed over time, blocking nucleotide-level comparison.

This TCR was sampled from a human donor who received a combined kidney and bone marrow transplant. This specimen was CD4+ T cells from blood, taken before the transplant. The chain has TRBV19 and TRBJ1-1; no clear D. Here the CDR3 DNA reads TGTGCCAGTAGTATCATGGAAGCGGCAAACTCTGAAGCTTTCTTT. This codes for CASSIMEAANSEAFF.